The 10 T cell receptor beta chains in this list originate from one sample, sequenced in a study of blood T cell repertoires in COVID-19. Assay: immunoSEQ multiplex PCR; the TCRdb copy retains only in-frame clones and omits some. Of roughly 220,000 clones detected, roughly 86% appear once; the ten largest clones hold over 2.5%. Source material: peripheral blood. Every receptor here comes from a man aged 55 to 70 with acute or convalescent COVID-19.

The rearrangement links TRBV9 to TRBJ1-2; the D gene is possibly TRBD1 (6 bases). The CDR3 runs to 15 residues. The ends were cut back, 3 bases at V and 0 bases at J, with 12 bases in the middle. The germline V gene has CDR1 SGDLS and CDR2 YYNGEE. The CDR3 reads CASSADRNPNYGYTF. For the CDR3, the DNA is TGTGCCAGCAGCGCCGACAGGAATCCTAACTATGGCTACACCTTC.

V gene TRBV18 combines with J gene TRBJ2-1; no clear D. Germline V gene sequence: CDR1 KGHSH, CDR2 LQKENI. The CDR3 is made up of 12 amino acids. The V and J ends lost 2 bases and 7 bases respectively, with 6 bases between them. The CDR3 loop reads CASSPIGNEQFF. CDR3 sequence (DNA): TGTGCCAGCTCACCAATCGGTAATGAGCAGTTCTTC.

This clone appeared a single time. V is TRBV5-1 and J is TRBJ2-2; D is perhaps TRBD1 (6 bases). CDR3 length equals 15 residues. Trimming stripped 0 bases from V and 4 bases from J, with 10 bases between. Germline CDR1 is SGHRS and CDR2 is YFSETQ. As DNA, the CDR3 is TGCGCCAGCAGCTTGGCAGGGGCGAGCACCGGGGAGCTGTTTTTT. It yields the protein CASSLAGASTGELFF.

CDR3 in DNA: TGTGCCAGCAGTTACGAGGCGGGACCCTACGAGCAGTACTTC. This sequence encodes CASSYEAGPYEQYF. This chain joins TRBV6-5 and TRBJ2-7; D may be TRBD2 (6 bases). This CDR3 region has 14 residues. The germline V gene has CDR1 MNHEY and CDR2 SVGAGI. V lost 2 bases and J 2 bases, leaving 10 bases between the germline ends.

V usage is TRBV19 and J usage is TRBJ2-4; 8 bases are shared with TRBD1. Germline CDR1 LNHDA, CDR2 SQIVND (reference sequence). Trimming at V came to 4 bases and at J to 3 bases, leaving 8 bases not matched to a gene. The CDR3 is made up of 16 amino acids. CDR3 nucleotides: TGTGCCAGTAGTACGGTACAGGGGGTCGGCAAAAACATTCAGTACTTC. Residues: CASSTVQGVGKNIQYF.

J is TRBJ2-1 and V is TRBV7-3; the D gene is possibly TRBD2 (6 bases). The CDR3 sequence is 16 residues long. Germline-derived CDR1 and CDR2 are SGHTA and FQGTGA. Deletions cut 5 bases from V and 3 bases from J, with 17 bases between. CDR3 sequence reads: CASSGTGGFNYNEQFF. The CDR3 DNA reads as TGTGCCAGCAGCGGAACCGGAGGGTTTAACTACAATGAGCAGTTCTTC.

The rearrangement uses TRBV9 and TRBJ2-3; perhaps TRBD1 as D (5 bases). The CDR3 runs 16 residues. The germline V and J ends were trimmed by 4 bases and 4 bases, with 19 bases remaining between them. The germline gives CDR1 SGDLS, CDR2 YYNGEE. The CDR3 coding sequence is TGTGCCAGCAGCACCCCGGTCGGCAGGGCTGCAGATACGCAGTATTTT. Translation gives CASSTPVGRAADTQYF.

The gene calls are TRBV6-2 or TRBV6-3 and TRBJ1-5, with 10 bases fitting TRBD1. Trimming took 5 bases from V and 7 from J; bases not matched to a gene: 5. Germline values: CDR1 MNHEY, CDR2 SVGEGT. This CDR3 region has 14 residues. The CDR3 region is CASSRRTGGQPQHF. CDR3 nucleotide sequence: TGTGCCAGCAGTAGACGGACAGGGGGGCAGCCCCAGCATTTT.

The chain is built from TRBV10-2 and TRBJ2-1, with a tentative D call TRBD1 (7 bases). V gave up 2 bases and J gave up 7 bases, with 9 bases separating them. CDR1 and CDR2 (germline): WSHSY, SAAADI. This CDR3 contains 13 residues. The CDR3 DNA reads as TGCGCCAGCAGTGAGCCAGGGGGGAATGAGCAGTTCTTC. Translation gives CASSEPGGNEQFF.

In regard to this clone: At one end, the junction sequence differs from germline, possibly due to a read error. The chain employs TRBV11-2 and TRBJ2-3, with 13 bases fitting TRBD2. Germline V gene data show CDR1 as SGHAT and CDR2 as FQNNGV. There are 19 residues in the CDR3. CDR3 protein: CASSLDSTSGGASTDTQYF. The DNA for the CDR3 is TGTGCCAGCAGCCTAGATAGCACTAGCGGGGGGGCAAGCACAGATACGCAGTATTTT.